These 17 T cell receptor beta chains share one sample of origin, sequenced in a study of T cells in Graves' hyperthyroidism and ophthalmopathy (dated by TCRdb to the late 2010s). Libraries came from multiplex PCR. The data were produced on an Illumina HiSeq 2000. The TCR beta CDR3 regions were amplified from RNA transcripts. The first round of RT-PCR for the TCR CDR3 was performed with the HTBI primer set and the Qiagen OneStep RT-PCR kit. TCRdb redid the processing of the public reads, applying fastp at Q25 and MiXCR, and retained in-frame beta chains. Each entry is one CDR3 protein sequence, shown with its most common DNA and genes. Across this sample there are about 700,000 distinct CDR3 sequences, with about 15% seen only once. Jointly, the top ten make up 10% of the sample. Sequenced input: blood. Receptors originate from a woman younger than 30 with Graves' hyperthyroidism.

On this clonotype itself: Given a much more abundant clone one base away, this may be a read error. The chain has TRBV18 and TRBJ2-7; 10 bases map to TRBD1. The end of the DNA fits TRBJ2-1 better, so the J call may be wrong. Germline CDR1 KGHSH, CDR2 LQKENI. The CDR3 covers 16 residues. CDR3 bases: TGTGCCAGCTCACCATCCTTGGGACAGGGGTCCTACGAGCAGTTCTTC. This gives the protein CASSPSLGQGSYEQFF.

The chain joins TRBV20-1 to TRBJ2-7; 8 bases agree with TRBD2. This CDR3 has 16 amino acids. The germline gives CDR1 DFQATT, CDR2 SNEGSKA (reference sequence). Trimming removed 1 base from V and 6 bases from J; junction bases left unmatched: 14. The CDR3 spells CSARGARVGRAAEQYF. The CDR3 nucleotides are TGCAGTGCTAGAGGCGCCCGGGTCGGGAGGGCGGCCGAGCAGTACTTC.

This clonotype was recorded at least ten times. The chain has TRBV9 and TRBJ2-1, with D tentatively TRBD1 or TRBD2 (5 bases each). V was shortened by 3 bases and J by 1 base, with 11 bases between the two germline ends. The germline V gene encodes CDR1 SGDLS and CDR2 YYNGEE. This CDR3 spans 15 amino acids. CDR3 amino acids: CASSAQGGSYNEQFF. The CDR3 nucleotides read TGTGCCAGCAGCGCCCAGGGCGGGTCCTACAATGAGCAGTTCTTC.

The sample holds a few counts of this clonotype. The genes are TRBV10-3 and TRBJ2-2, with 15 bases aligning to TRBD2. This CDR3 is 18 amino acids long. The V and J ends lost 6 bases and 4 bases, in that order; junction bases with no gene match: 9. Germline V gene sequence: CDR1 ENHRY, CDR2 SYGVKD. CDR3 coding DNA: TGTGCCATCAGCCCGGGACTAGCGGGAGGTCGCGGCACCGGGGAGCTGTTTTTT. Its translation is CAISPGLAGGRGTGELFF.

There are many counts of this clonotype. The chain links TRBV6-2 or TRBV6-3 to TRBJ2-3; 11 positions agree with TRBD2. Germline assignment: CDR1 MNHEY and CDR2 SVGEGT. The CDR3 totals 17 residues. J gave up 1 base and V 4 bases, and 7 bases lay outside the gene matches. DNA of the CDR3: TGTGCCAGCAGTTTTAGTATAGCGGGAGGGCGCACAGATACGCAGTATTTT. Its protein product is CASSFSIAGGRTDTQYF.

This clonotype occurred a few times. This chain uses TRBV24-1 with TRBJ2-2, with D hard to call. The germline V and J ends were trimmed by 2 bases and 4 bases, with 13 bases remaining between them. Germline V gene data show CDR1 as KGHDR and CDR2 as SFDVKD. CDR3 length equals 16 residues. CDR3 sequence (DNA): TGTGCCACCAGTGATTCCGAAGGGATGCGCACCGGGGAGCTGTTTTTT. This codes for CATSDSEGMRTGELFF.

To note about this clonotype: With a much larger clone just one base away, this may be a read error. The rearrangement links TRBV5-1 to TRBJ1-5; 7 bases align to TRBD1. The J segment lost 5 bases and the V segment lost 3 bases, leaving 5 bases of the junction unmatched. CDR1 SGHRS and CDR2 YFSETQ come from the germline V gene. The CDR3 covers 14 residues. CDR3 amino acids: CASSSSTGDQPQHF. The CDR3 DNA follows: TGCGCCAGCAGCTCGAGTACAGGGGATCAGCCCCAGCATTTT. The variable domain in full, with the rest retrieved from reference TRBV5-1 and TRBJ1-5, is KAGVTQTPRYLIKTRGQQVTLSCSPISGHRSVSWYQQTPGQGLQFLFEYFSETQRNKGNFPGRFSGRQFSNSRSEMNVSTLELGDSALYLCASSSSTGDQPQHFGDGTRLSIL.

The table lists this clonotype with a few counts. This chain connects TRBV19 to TRBJ1-1, with D possibly being TRBD1 (6 bases). The CDR3 covers 15 residues. Germline V CDR1 and CDR2: LNHDA, SQIVND (reference sequence). V lost 2 bases to trimming and J lost 1 base, with 11 bases between them. In DNA, the CDR3 is TGTGCCAGTAGTATAACGGCGACAGGGAACACTGAAGCTTTCTTT. Protein sequence: CASSITATGNTEAFF.

This clonotype was found many times. J is TRBJ2-5 and V is TRBV5-5, with 7 bases aligning to TRBD2. V trimming: 4 bases; J trimming: 1 base; junction bases outside the gene matches: 4. The germline V gene has CDR1 SGHKS and CDR2 YYEKEE (reference sequence). This CDR3 is 14 amino acids long. As DNA, the CDR3 is TGTGCCAGCAGCCGACGGACTAGCCAAGAGACCCAGTACTTC. This encodes CASSRRTSQETQYF.

This clonotype turned up a few times. The chain links TRBV6-1 to TRBJ2-2; 8 bases align to TRBD2. CDR3 size: 15 residues. Germline lookup yields CDR1 MNHNS and CDR2 SASEGT. J lost 2 bases, V lost 6 bases, and 5 bases had no gene match. CDR3 sequence: CASSIGLANTGELFF. The CDR3 nucleotides are TGTGCCAGCAGCATAGGACTAGCAAACACCGGGGAGCTGTTTTTT.

The table lists this clonotype with a few counts. The chain combines TRBV7-8 with TRBJ2-1, with D maybe TRBD2 (6 bases). Germline CDR1 SGHVS, CDR2 FQNEAQ. There are 15 residues in the CDR3. V was clipped by 9 bases and J by 4 bases, with 19 bases between them. The CDR3 region has the DNA TGTGCCAGTAGTTGGGCAGGGAGGCTTTACAATGAGCAGTTCTTC. Residues: CASSWAGRLYNEQFF.

The sample holds a few counts of this clonotype. A much more abundant neighbour one base away suggests this may be a read error. CDR3 nucleotides: TGTGCCTGGAGGGGAAAGGGACTGCACGTGGTCTACAATGAGCAGCTCTTC. It codes for CAWRGKGLHVVYNEQLF. The chain recombines TRBV30 with TRBJ2-1; D perhaps matches TRBD2 (6 bases). CDR3 length: 17 amino acids. Per germline, CDR1 GTSNPN and CDR2 SVGIG (reference sequence). Full variable domain (missing parts from reference TRBV30 and TRBJ2-1): SQTIHQWPATLVQPVGSPLSLECTVEGTSNPNLYWYRQAAGRGLQLLFYSVGIGQISSEVPQNLSASRPQDRQFILSSKKLLLSDSGFYLCAWRGKGLHVVYNEQLFGPGTRLTVL.

This clonotype was observed at least ten times. The V gene is TRBV5-1, the J gene TRBJ2-1; D gene ambiguous. In germline, CDR1 is SGHRS, CDR2 YFSETQ. The CDR3 has 14 amino acids. The ends were cut back, 0 bases at V and 0 bases at J, with 4 bases in the middle. CDR3 sequence: CASSLEPSYNEQFF. The DNA for the CDR3 is TGCGCCAGCAGCTTGGAGCCCTCCTACAATGAGCAGTTCTTC. Looking up the rest from reference TRBV5-1 and TRBJ2-1 gives the full variable domain: KAGVTQTPRYLIKTRGQQVTLSCSPISGHRSVSWYQQTPGQGLQFLFEYFSETQRNKGNFPGRFSGRQFSNSRSEMNVSTLELGDSALYLCASSLEPSYNEQFFGPGTRLTVL.

This clonotype was recorded a few times. This chain joins TRBV9 and TRBJ2-1; perhaps TRBD2 as D (6 bases). The germline CDR1 and CDR2 sequences are SGDLS and YYNGEE. The length of the CDR3 is 15 residues. V dropped 2 bases and J dropped 3 bases, with 12 bases sitting between them. CDR3 sequence (DNA): TGTGCCAGCAGCGTGTCGGGAGTTGGCTACAATGAGCAGTTCTTC. Its protein product is CASSVSGVGYNEQFF. The full variable domain, completed using reference TRBV9 and TRBJ2-1, is DSGVTQTPKHLITATGQRVTLRCSPRSGDLSVYWYQQSLDQGLQFLIQYYNGEERAKGNILERFSAQQFPDLHSELNLSSLELGDSALYFCASSVSGVGYNEQFFGPGTRLTVL.

This clonotype appeared many times. The chain has TRBV3-1 and TRBJ1-1, with no clear D. CDR3 length: 11 residues. The V and J ends lost 1 base and 7 bases respectively, with 4 bases between them. Looked up from germline, CDR1 is LGHDT and CDR2 is YNNKEL (reference sequence). CDR3 DNA: TGTGCCAGCAGCCAAGGGGGTGAAGCTTTCTTT. Its protein is CASSQGGEAFF.

This clonotype came up a few times. The chain carries TRBV7-9 and TRBJ2-7, with no clear D. Trimming removed 1 base at V and 5 bases at J, with 6 bases between. The length of the CDR3 is 12 residues. Germline CDR1 is SEHNR and CDR2 is FQNEAQ (reference sequence). CDR3 nucleotides: TGTGCCAGCAGCTTAGACCAGCACGAGCAGTACTTC. Translation gives CASSLDQHEQYF.

This clonotype was seen many times. This chain connects TRBV9 to TRBJ1-6, with D unclear. CDR1 SGDLS and CDR2 YYNGEE come from the germline V gene. The V end was cut by 1 base, the J end by 10 bases, with 9 bases between. The CDR3 totals 13 residues. The CDR3 sequence: CASSVSSGSPLHF. CDR3 in DNA: TGTGCCAGCAGCGTATCGAGCGGGTCACCCCTCCACTTT.